This TCR beta chain was captured by sequencing in a study of OX40 agonist ivuxolimab in advanced cancers. Study information: Ivuxolimab was delivered to patients intravenously every 2 weeks at doses spanning 0.01 to 10 mg/kg. Three patients responded partially, comprising one with hepatocellular carcinoma and two with cutaneous melanoma.

V gave up 0 bases and J gave up 0 bases, with 12 bases separating them. The germline V gene has CDR1 SGHRS and CDR2 YFSETQ. The CDR3 contains 16 residues. Sequencing was performed with immunoSEQ multiplex PCR; in TCRdb, only in-frame clones are kept and a portion is missing. The table has tens of thousands of clones, roughly nine tenths seen once; the top ten hold around 12%. This TCR came from an adult with an advanced solid tumor such as melanoma, head and neck, liver or kidney cancer. The sequencing here drew on CD4+ or CD8+ T cells sorted from blood, taken in a trial of the OX40 agonist ivuxolimab. The V call is TRBV5-1, the J call TRBJ1-1, with D unclear. For the CDR3, the DNA is TGCGCCAGCAGCTTGGCCGGCAGGATGATGAACACTGAAGCTTTCTTT. The encoded protein is CASSLAGRMMNTEAFF. The whole variable domain, filled in from reference TRBV5-1 and TRBJ1-1, reads KAGVTQTPRYLIKTRGQQVTLSCSPISGHRSVSWYQQTPGQGLQFLFEYFSETQRNKGNFPGRFSGRQFSNSRSEMNVSTLELGDSALYLCASSLAGRMMNTEAFFGQGTRLTVV.